The T cell receptor beta chain under discussion was sequenced for a study of T cell changes during pregnancy in multiple sclerosis. The table came from immunoSEQ multiplex PCR; TCRdb's copy has only in-frame clones and leaves some out. The sample holds around 27,000 clones; over 85% are singletons and the top ten take 0.6% to 0.9%. The V gene's germline CDR1 is MNHEY and CDR2 SVGAGI. The CDR3 extends over 14 amino acids. The V and J ends lost 4 bases and 2 bases, in that order; junction bases with no gene match: 2. This clonotype originated in a female donor with multiple sclerosis, enrolled in a pregnancy study. The chain links TRBV6-5 to TRBJ2-3, with TRBD2 identical over 8 bases. The starting material was CD4+ T cells from peripheral blood mononuclear cells, obtained in the first trimester of pregnancy. CDR3 sequence: CASSLAGSTDTQYF. The CDR3 DNA is TGTGCCAGCAGTTTAGCGGGGTCCACAGATACGCAGTATTTT.